This T cell receptor (beta chain) came from a study of cytomegalovirus exposure and HLA in healthy donors. With 60 Vbeta and 13 Jbeta primers, the PCR was carried out. The repertoire was sequenced with immunoSEQ multiplex PCR; TCRdb's copy has only in-frame clones and lacks some. The data show 73,000 or so clones, with 70% to 80% seen just once and approximately 6.3% held by the top ten. Whole-study results and caveats: One cluster of highly shared sequence variants probably arose as a sequencing artifact. In a later analysis, an Asian-associated ancestry cluster reportedly showed fewer N-insertions than the approximately 660-donor mean.

Points on this clone: Its antigen is currently unknown.

V was shortened by 2 bases and J by 12 bases, with 20 bases between the two germline ends. Germline V gene data show CDR1 as SGHTA and CDR2 as FQGNSA. The CDR3 sequence is 15 residues long. Sequenced: PBMCs. The TCR originated in a man aged 50-60 years in good health and CMV-seronegative. The chain recombines TRBV7-2 with TRBJ2-1; a weak D match, TRBD1 (6 bases). CDR3 DNA sequence: TGTGCCAGCAGCTTAAAGGGGGATCAGGGGTTGAGGCAGTTCTTC. Its protein product is CASSLKGDQGLRQFF.